A single sample gave rise to the 21 T cell receptor beta chains below, sequenced in a study of OX40 agonist ivuxolimab in advanced cancers. Sequencing used immunoSEQ multiplex PCR; TCRdb keeps in-frame clones, though not all of them. The table records some 76,000 clones, 85% of them present only once. The starting material was CD4+ or CD8+ T cells sorted from blood, obtained in a trial of the OX40 agonist ivuxolimab. Receptors originate from an adult with an advanced solid tumor such as melanoma, head and neck, liver or kidney cancer.

The chain employs TRBV27 and TRBJ2-7, with 9 bases aligning to TRBD1. The CDR3 runs 14 residues. CDR1 and CDR2 (germline): MNHEY, SMNVEV (reference sequence). Unmatched junction bases numbered 4, after V lost 6 bases and J lost 1 base. In DNA, the CDR3 is TGTGCCAGCAGACCGGGACAGGGTTCCTACGAGCAGTACTTC. As protein: CASRPGQGSYEQYF.

The genes are TRBV5-1 and TRBJ2-5; tentative D call: TRBD2 (8 bases). V was shortened by 3 bases and J by 5 bases, with 23 bases between the two germline ends. CDR1 is SGHRS, CDR2 YFSETQ, per germline. The CDR3 is 17 amino acids. For the CDR3, the DNA is TGCGCCAGCAGCTCGAGCGGGGGAGCAGGGGGGAGTGAGACCCAGTACTTC. Its translation is CASSSSGGAGGSETQYF.

This sequence joins TRBV29-1 and TRBJ2-5, with D perhaps being TRBD1 or TRBD2 (6 bases each). Germline-derived CDR1 and CDR2 are SQVTM and ANQGSEA. V was pared by 5 bases and J by 5 bases, with 15 bases between. The CDR3 has 13 residues. DNA of the CDR3: TGCAGCGTTCCCTTGAGGGGGGTTGAGACCCAGTACTTC. Protein: CSVPLRGVETQYF.

This clone has just one count. J is TRBJ1-6 and V is TRBV6-6, with 7 bases fitting TRBD1. With V trimmed by 2 bases and J by 9 bases, 10 bases remained unmatched. From germline, CDR1 is MNHNY and CDR2 SVGAGI (reference sequence). The CDR3 spans 16 residues. CDR3 DNA: TGTGCCAGCAGTTACGGGGGACAGAGTAGGGGTTCACCCCTCCACTTT. It yields the protein CASSYGGQSRGSPLHF.

The chain uses TRBV15 and TRBJ2-7, with D perhaps being TRBD1 or TRBD2 (5 bases each). V lost 3 bases, J lost 3 bases, and 15 bases lay in between. This CDR3 is built from 15 residues. The germline V gene encodes CDR1 LNHNV and CDR2 YYDKDF (reference sequence). CDR3 sequence: CATSSSKGTLYEQYF. The CDR3 nucleotides are TGTGCCACCAGCAGTTCAAAAGGGACCCTCTACGAGCAGTACTTC.

Written as DNA, the CDR3 is TGTGCCAGTAGTATAAGAGGACGGGTCACCGGGGAGCTGTTTTTT. It encodes CASSIRGRVTGELFF. This chain uses TRBV19 with TRBJ2-2; D not certain. The germline V gene has CDR1 LNHDA and CDR2 SQIVND (reference sequence). The V and J ends lost 2 bases and 4 bases respectively, with 11 bases between them. CDR3 length equals 15 residues.

The chain uses TRBV5-8 and TRBJ1-5; D is undetermined. The germline V gene has CDR1 SGHTS and CDR2 YDEGEE. The length of the CDR3 is 13 residues. V lost 5 bases and J 4 bases, leaving 10 bases between the germline ends. The CDR3 spells CASSLDGNQPQHF. The CDR3 nucleotides are TGTGCCAGCAGTCTGGACGGGAATCAGCCCCAGCATTTT.

V usage is TRBV9 and J usage is TRBJ2-5, with 10 bases aligning to TRBD2. From germline, CDR1 is SGDLS and CDR2 YYNGEE. This CDR3 has 20 residues. Trimming took 0 bases from V and 5 from J; bases not matched to a gene: 19. The CDR3: CASSVGQGVFSDSGGETQYF. As DNA, the CDR3 is TGTGCCAGCAGCGTAGGGCAGGGAGTGTTTTCTGATAGCGGGGGGGAGACCCAGTACTTC.

The V call is TRBV30, the J call TRBJ2-3, with 14 positions matching TRBD2. The germline gives CDR1 GTSNPN, CDR2 SVGIG (reference sequence). This CDR3 contains 16 residues. J lost 2 bases, V lost 2 bases, and 3 bases had no gene match. CDR3 nucleotides: TGTGCCTGGAGTCCGGGACTAGCGGGAGCCACAGATACGCAGTATTTT. Amino acid sequence: CAWSPGLAGATDTQYF.

The J gene is TRBJ2-3, the V gene TRBV6-5; 10 bases match TRBD2. The CDR3 extends over 15 amino acids. V dropped 6 bases and J dropped 4; count of bases not matched to a gene: 7. CDR1 is MNHEY, CDR2 SVGAGI, per germline. The CDR3 nucleotides are TGTGCCAGCAGGTGGAGAGCGGGGGGGCCAGATACGCAGTATTTT. Amino acid sequence: CASRWRAGGPDTQYF.

The chain combines TRBV7-8 with TRBJ1-3; 7 nucleotides line up with TRBD1. The CDR3 has 18 amino acids. Germline CDR1 and CDR2: SGHVS and FQNEAQ. V lost 0 bases to trimming and J lost 0 bases; unmatched junction nucleotides: 8. The CDR3, as DNA: TGTGCCAGCAGCTTAGCGGGGACAGTCCCCCACTCTGGAAACACCATATATTTT. It yields the protein CASSLAGTVPHSGNTIYF.

The chain employs TRBV28 and TRBJ2-4; tentatively, D is TRBD2 (5 bases). Trimming pared 10 bases from V and 1 base from J, leaving 11 bases between. CDR1 is MDHEN, CDR2 SYDVKM, per germline. This CDR3 has 13 amino acids. CDR3 sequence: CAIGELAKNIQYF. The CDR3 DNA sequence: TGTGCCATCGGGGAGTTGGCCAAAAACATTCAGTACTTC. Supplemented by reference TRBV28 and TRBJ2-4, the full variable domain reads DVKVTQSSRYLVKRTGEKVFLECVQDMDHENMFWYRQDPGLGLRLIYFSYDVKMKEKGDIPEGYSVSREKKERFSLILESASTNQTSMYLCAIGELAKNIQYFGAGTRLSVL.

The chain links TRBV9 to TRBJ2-7, with D uncertain. Trimming left V 4 bases short and J 6 bases short, with 14 bases between. From germline, CDR1 is SGDLS and CDR2 YYNGEE. The CDR3 is 13 residues long. The CDR3 is CASSLRPTSEQYF. The CDR3 DNA reads as TGTGCCAGCAGCCTCCGTCCTACCAGCGAGCAGTACTTC.

V and J are TRBV19 and TRBJ2-5; D remains unclear. V lost 4 bases and J 0 bases, leaving 12 bases between the germline ends. From germline, CDR1 is LNHDA and CDR2 SQIVND (reference sequence). The CDR3 totals 15 residues. The CDR3 nucleotides are TGTGCCAGTAGTAATACAGACCAGTACCAAGAGACCCAGTACTTC. This translates into CASSNTDQYQETQYF.

V is TRBV9 and J is TRBJ2-7; no definite D call. There are 13 residues in the CDR3. V lost 3 bases, J lost 0 bases, and 7 bases lay in between. Germline lookup yields CDR1 SGDLS and CDR2 YYNGEE. CDR3: CASSEGNSYEQYF. CDR3 coding DNA: TGTGCCAGCAGCGAGGGAAACTCCTACGAGCAGTACTTC.

The rearrangement links TRBV5-4 to TRBJ2-3; 12 nucleotides line up with TRBD2. The CDR3 is made up of 17 amino acids. Germline CDR1 is SGHNT and CDR2 is YYREEE (reference sequence). Trimming at V came to 2 bases and at J to 4 bases, leaving 8 bases not matched to a gene. CDR3 region: CASSFTTSGRSADTQYF. The CDR3 nucleotides read TGTGCCAGCAGCTTTACGACTAGCGGGAGAAGCGCAGATACGCAGTATTTT.

The rearrangement joins TRBV9 to TRBJ2-3; D unclear. Trimming took 3 bases from V and 3 from J, leaving 14 bases between them. This CDR3 has 15 amino acids. Per germline, CDR1 SGDLS and CDR2 YYNGEE. CDR3 sequence: CASSEDPGPTDTQYF. CDR3 bases: TGTGCCAGCAGCGAAGACCCCGGACCGACAGATACGCAGTATTTT.

V usage is TRBV5-6 and J usage is TRBJ2-7; possibly TRBD1 or TRBD2 for D (5 bases each). CDR1 and CDR2 (germline): SGHDT, YYEEEE. The V end was cut by 6 bases, the J end by 4 bases, with 14 bases between. The length of the CDR3 is 13 residues. The CDR3 nucleotides are TGTGCCAGCACCCTCCAGAGGGGTTACGAGCAGTACTTC. Translating gives CASTLQRGYEQYF.

V gene TRBV29-1 combines with J gene TRBJ1-1; TRBD1 matches at 8 bases. The ends lost 5 bases at V and 1 base at J; junction bases unmatched: 9. The CDR3 is made up of 15 amino acids. CDR1 is SQVTM, CDR2 ANQGSEA, per germline. The CDR3 is CSVKPWTGSNTEAFF. CDR3 in DNA: TGCAGCGTTAAGCCCTGGACAGGGTCGAACACTGAAGCTTTCTTT.

This sequence joins TRBV19 and TRBJ1-1; D might be TRBD1 (6 bases). With 5 bases removed from V and 7 bases from J, the gap between germline ends came to 23 bases. The CDR3 consists of 16 residues. Germline V gene sequence: CDR1 LNHDA, CDR2 SQIVND (reference sequence). In DNA form, the CDR3 reads TGTGCCAGTAGTCTCAAGGTGGGGGCCTCGGGAATTGAAGCTTTCTTT. This codes for CASSLKVGASGIEAFF. The full variable domain, with the rest looked up from reference TRBV19 and TRBJ1-1, is DGGITQSPKYLFRKEGQNVTLSCEQNLNHDAMYWYRQDPGQGLRLIYYSQIVNDFQKGDIAEGYSVSREKKESFPLTVTSAQKNPTAFYLCASSLKVGASGIEAFFGQGTRLTVV.

The rearrangement uses TRBV18 and TRBJ2-1; 11 nucleotides align to TRBD2. The V segment lost 6 bases and the J segment 7 bases; nucleotides outside the gene matches: 17. Germline CDR1 reads KGHSH; CDR2 reads LQKENI. The CDR3 loop spans 18 amino acids. CDR3 residues: CASSEGVSGRVSANEQFF. CDR3 sequence (DNA): TGTGCCAGCTCCGAAGGCGTTAGCGGGAGGGTGTCTGCTAATGAGCAGTTCTTC.